A single sample is the source of the 7 T cell receptor beta chains below, sequenced in a study of T cells in severe cutaneous drug reactions. The donors had carbamazepine-induced Stevens-Johnson syndrome or toxic epidermal necrolysis. Bulk and single-cell libraries used iRepertoire multiplex PCR with TCR subtype-specific primers. TCRdb re-analyzed the multiplex PCR reads; it lists each CDR3 protein once, without DNA. The sample totals fewer than 10,000 distinct CDR3 sequences. Sequenced material: cells from a skin blister. Source of these receptors: a human donor with a severe cutaneous adverse drug reaction.

V and J are TRBV5-5 and TRBJ2-7. Germline assignment: CDR1 SGHKS and CDR2 YYEKEE (reference sequence). The CDR3 spans 12 residues. The CDR3 spells CASSLTHYEQYF.

This sequence joins TRBV6-5 and TRBJ2-1; no DNA is available, so the TRBD1 call from TCRdb remains unchecked. The CDR3 totals 18 residues. Germline CDR1 is MNHEY and CDR2 is SVGAGI. The CDR3: CASSYSWAQAGAYNEQFF.

The V gene is TRBV29-1, the J gene TRBJ2-1; checking the TCRdb D call of TRBD1 is not possible without DNA. This CDR3 is 14 amino acids long. CDR1 is SQVTM, CDR2 ANQGSEA, per germline. This CDR3 is CSGAYRGTQNEQFF.

V gene TRBV4-1 combines with J gene TRBJ2-7; as DNA is missing, the TRBD2 call by TCRdb cannot be tested. Germline V gene lookup returns CDR1 MGHRA and CDR2 YSYEKL. The length of the CDR3 is 18 residues. This CDR3 is CASSQEGGSSGMSYEQYF.

The chain is built from TRBV4-1 and TRBJ1-1. In germline, CDR1 is MGHRA, CDR2 YSYEKL. The CDR3 runs 15 residues. This CDR3 reads CASSPREVENTEAFF.

This chain connects TRBV6-5 to TRBJ2-2; TCRdb reports TRBD2, a call that lacks DNA to check it against. Germline loops: CDR1 MNHEY, CDR2 SVGAGI. The CDR3 contains 20 residues. CDR3: CASSRPGLAGGPGSSGELFF.

The rearrangement joins TRBV7-9 to TRBJ2-7; TCRdb's D call, TRBD1, is unchecked because there is no DNA. Germline CDR1 is SEHNR and CDR2 is FQNEAQ (reference sequence). The CDR3 extends over 16 amino acids. The CDR3 loop reads CASSYSGGGMGYEQYF.